This T cell receptor beta chain originates from a study of blood T cell repertoires in COVID-19. Study-level background: Material from acute and convalescent COVID-19 was sourced from the United States, Italy and Spain. In each case, the material was cDNA or gDNA derived from T cells, B-cell-depleted T cells, or PBMCs.

Germline V gene data show CDR1 as SGHTS and CDR2 as YDEGEE. The CDR3 is 14 residues long. Deletions cut 0 bases from V and 5 bases from J, with 11 bases between. In the original processing: Amplifying reference gene primers gave estimates of nucleated cell counts. Assay: immunoSEQ multiplex PCR; the TCRdb copy retains only in-frame clones and omits some. V, J and clone size reflect that table, while D and trimming were determined from the DNA. Here the sample spans about 220,000 clones, approximately 80% being singletons. V gene TRBV5-8 combines with J gene TRBJ1-2, with D unresolved. Specimen: peripheral blood. The sequence came from a woman in her sixties who had recovered from COVID-19. In DNA, the CDR3 is TGTGCCAGCAGCTTGGGAGGGAACGGATATGGCTACACCTTC. Its translation: CASSLGGNGYGYTF.